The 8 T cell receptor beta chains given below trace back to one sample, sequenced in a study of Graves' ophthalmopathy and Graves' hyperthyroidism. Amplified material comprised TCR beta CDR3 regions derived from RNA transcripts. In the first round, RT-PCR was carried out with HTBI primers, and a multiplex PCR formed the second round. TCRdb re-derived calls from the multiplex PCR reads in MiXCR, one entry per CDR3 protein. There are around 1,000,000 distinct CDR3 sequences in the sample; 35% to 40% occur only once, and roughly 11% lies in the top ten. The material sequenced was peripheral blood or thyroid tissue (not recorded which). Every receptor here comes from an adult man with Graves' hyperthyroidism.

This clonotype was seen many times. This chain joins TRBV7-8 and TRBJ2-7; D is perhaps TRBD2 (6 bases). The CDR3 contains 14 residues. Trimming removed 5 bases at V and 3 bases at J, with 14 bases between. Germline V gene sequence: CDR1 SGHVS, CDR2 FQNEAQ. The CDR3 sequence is CASSQTGSRYEQYF. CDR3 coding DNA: TGTGCCAGCAGCCAAACCGGGAGCCGCTACGAGCAGTACTTC.

The DNA for the CDR3 is TGTGCCATCAGTGGGGCGGGGAATTGGGGGAGGCTCCATAACAATGAGCAGTTCTTC. Translating it yields CAISGAGNWGRLHNNEQFF. This chain connects TRBV10-3 to TRBJ2-1; D may be TRBD2 (6 bases). This CDR3 region has 19 residues. In germline, CDR1 is ENHRY, CDR2 SYGVKD. Trimming removed 4 bases from V and 5 bases from J, with 27 bases in between.

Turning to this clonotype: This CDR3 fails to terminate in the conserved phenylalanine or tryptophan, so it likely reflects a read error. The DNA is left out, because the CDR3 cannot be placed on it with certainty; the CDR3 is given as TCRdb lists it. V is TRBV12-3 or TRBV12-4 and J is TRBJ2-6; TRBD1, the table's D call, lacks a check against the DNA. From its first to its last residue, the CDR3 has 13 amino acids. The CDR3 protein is CASGASGANVLTS.

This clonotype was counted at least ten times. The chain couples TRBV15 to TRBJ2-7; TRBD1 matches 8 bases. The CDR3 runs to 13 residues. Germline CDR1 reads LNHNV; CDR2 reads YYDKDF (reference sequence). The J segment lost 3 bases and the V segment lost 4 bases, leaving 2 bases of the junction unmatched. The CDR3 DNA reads TGTGCCACCAGCATGGACAGGGTCTACGAGCAGTACTTC. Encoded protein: CATSMDRVYEQYF. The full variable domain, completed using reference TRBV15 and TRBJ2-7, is DAMVIQNPRYQVTQFGKPVTLSCSQTLNHNVMYWYQQKSSQAPKLLFHYYDKDFNNEADTPDNFQSRRPNTSFCFLDIRSPGLGDTAMYLCATSMDRVYEQYFGPGTRLTVT.

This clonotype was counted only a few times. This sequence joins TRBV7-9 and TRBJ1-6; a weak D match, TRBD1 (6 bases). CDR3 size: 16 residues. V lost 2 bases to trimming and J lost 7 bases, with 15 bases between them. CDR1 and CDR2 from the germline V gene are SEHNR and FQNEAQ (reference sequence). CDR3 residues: CASSLSTGAGNSPLHF. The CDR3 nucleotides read TGTGCCAGCAGCTTATCGACAGGTGCAGGGAATTCACCCCTCCACTTT.

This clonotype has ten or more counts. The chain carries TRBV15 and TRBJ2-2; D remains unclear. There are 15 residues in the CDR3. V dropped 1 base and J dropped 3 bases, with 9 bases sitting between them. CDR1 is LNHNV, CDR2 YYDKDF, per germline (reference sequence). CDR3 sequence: CATSRGSLYTGELFF. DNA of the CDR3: TGTGCCACCAGCAGAGGGTCCCTATACACCGGGGAGCTGTTTTTT.

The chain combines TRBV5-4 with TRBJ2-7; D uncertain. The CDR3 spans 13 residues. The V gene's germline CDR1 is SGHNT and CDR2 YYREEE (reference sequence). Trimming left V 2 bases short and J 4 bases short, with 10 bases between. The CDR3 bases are TGTGCCAGCAGCTTCGATCTAGTGTACGAGCAGTACTTC. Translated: CASSFDLVYEQYF.

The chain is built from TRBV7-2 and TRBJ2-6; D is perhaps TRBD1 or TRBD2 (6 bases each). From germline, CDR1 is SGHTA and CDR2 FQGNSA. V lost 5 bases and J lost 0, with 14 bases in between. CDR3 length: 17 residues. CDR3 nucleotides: TGTGCCAGCAGCGGAGGAGGGGGTGGCTCTGGGGCCAACGTCCTGACTTTC. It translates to CASSGGGGGSGANVLTF.